This T cell receptor beta chain was sequenced in a study of vaccination and CD4 T cells after COVID-19. About the study: Four females and six males made up the convalescents, two of whom were Hispanic. Stimulation of cells relied on overlapping spike peptides derived from SARS-CoV-2, HCoV-NL63, HCoV-OC43 and HCoV-229E.

As for treatment: roughly 11-day PBMC culture with coronavirus spike peptide pools or control peptides (ViraFEST assay). Positive PCR dates ranged from March to December 2020; these dates predated US Alpha, Beta and Delta variants. To note about this clonotype: The target antigen is unknown. One junction end disagrees with the germline gene, perhaps due to a read error.

This CDR3 is built from 13 residues. Germline CDR1 and CDR2: MNHEY and SMNVEV (reference sequence). Cultured CD4+ T cells had their DNA profiled by the Oncomine TCR Beta short-read assay. Each CDR3 protein is one row after TCRdb ran MiXCR on the PCR reads. The sample holds about 9,300 distinct CDR3 sequences, about 49% seen once. The receptor was isolated from a human donor who had recovered from COVID-19. This chain links TRBV27 with TRBJ2-1; D assignment may be TRBD1 or TRBD2 (5 bases each). Sequencing was done on a sample of CD4+ T cells from blood, cultured in vitro. The CDR3 bases are TGTGCCAGCAGGTGGGGGTCCTCCAATGAGCAGTTCTTC. Translation: CASRWGSSNEQFF.